This entry features one TCR beta chain sequence. The data belong to a study of blood T cell repertoires in COVID-19. The wider study: Spain, Italy and the United States supplied samples that represented acute and convalescent COVID-19. T cells, B-cell-depleted T cells, or PBMCs supplied cDNA or gDNA.

The CDR3 extends over 17 amino acids. As handled by the study authors: Estimation of nucleated cell counts relied on the amplification of reference gene primers. Clones were sequenced by immunoSEQ multiplex PCR, and TCRdb holds only the in-frame ones, with some missing. The DNA gave D and trimming, while V, J and clone size come from that table. Altogether hundreds of thousands of clones are present, approximately 90% being singletons, with the ten largest covering roughly a tenth. The specimen was PBMCs or T cells enriched from blood (not recorded which). The rearrangement joins TRBV21-1 to TRBJ2-2; the listed D gene, TRBD2, was not tested against the DNA. TRBV21-1 is designated a pseudogene. This clonotype was obtained from a woman aged 40 to 50 who had recovered from COVID-19. CDR3 loop: CASSKGGGGPNTGELFF. CDR3 in DNA: TGTGCCAGCAGCAAAGGGGGCGGGGGACCGAACACCGGGGAGCTGTTTTTT.